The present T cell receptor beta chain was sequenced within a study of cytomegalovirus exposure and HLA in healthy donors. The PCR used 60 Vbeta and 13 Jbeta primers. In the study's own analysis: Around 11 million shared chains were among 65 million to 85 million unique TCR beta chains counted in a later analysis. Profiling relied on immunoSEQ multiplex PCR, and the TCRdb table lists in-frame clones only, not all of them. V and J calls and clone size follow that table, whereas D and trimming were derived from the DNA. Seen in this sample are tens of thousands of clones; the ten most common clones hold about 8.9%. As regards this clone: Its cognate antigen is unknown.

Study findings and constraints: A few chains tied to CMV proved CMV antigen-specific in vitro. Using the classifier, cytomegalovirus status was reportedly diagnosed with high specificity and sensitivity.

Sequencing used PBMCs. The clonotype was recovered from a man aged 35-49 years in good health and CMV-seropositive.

In DNA, the CDR3 is TGCAGCGCCTCTCAGGGGTCTGAAGCTTTCTTT. Translated, it gives CSASQGSEAFF. This rearrangement joins TRBV29-1 to TRBJ1-1; possible D gene TRBD1, 6 bases. The CDR3 has 11 amino acids. V was trimmed by 7 bases and J by 6 bases, leaving 12 bases between them. Germline lookup yields CDR1 SQVTM and CDR2 ANQGSEA.